The sequence of this T cell receptor (beta chain) was determined in a study of T cell responses to AZD1222 COVID-19 vaccine (dated by TCRdb to the early 2020s). For the wider study: AZD1222 recipients with second doses at about 4 weeks or about 12 weeks were pooled, because spike-specific TCR depth and breadth did not differ between schedules. A total of about 240 trial participants underwent TCR sequencing, of whom around 200 received two doses of AZD1222 and some 25 received two doses of the MenACWY control vaccine. Trial participants were enrolled by age into subgroups of 18-55, 56-69 and 70-plus years, and roughly 150, 30 and 60 TCR-sequenced participants, respectively, were included in these subgroups.

Broader findings and caveats from the paper: Because no day 14 peak-response samples were available, the repertoires could be characterized only after the peak T cell response. After two AZD1222 doses, both the breadth and the depth of spike-specific TCRs were significantly higher than at day 0 and than in MenACWY recipients. Reportedly, close to half of the unique spike-specific TCRs recognized epitopes lying outside the regions that are mutated in the B.1.351 and B.1.1.7 variants. The vaccine-associated CD4 TCRs covered the entire spike protein, and the dominant responses fell in regions 160-218 and 743-854. Participants were mostly white British, with more females than males. The authors suggested clonal diversity may have been underestimated. In the small 56-69-year group, the increase in depth fell short of significance, most likely because of low power. Only a handful of AZD1222 recipients were SARS-CoV-2 seropositive at baseline, limiting conclusions about previously exposed vaccinees.

Between the V and J ends, shortened by 3 bases and 3 bases respectively, the junction contains 11 bases. From the cysteine up to the phenylalanine, the CDR3 has a length of 15 residues. Only the CDR3 DNA is retained, 45 bases long and in frame from the first base. According to the germline V gene, CDR1 reads MNHNS and CDR2 reads SASEGT. About this clone: Its recognized antigen is unknown. No base-level quality is on record; no much larger clone is a single base apart.

The CDR3 regions of human TCRbeta chains were subjected to immunosequencing. Turning to the authors' computational methods: Repertoire TCRs were checked for matches against a reference library of SARS-CoV-2-specific TCRs that had been generated using the MIRA antigen-specificity platform. Breadth was defined as the fraction of unique TCRs that were SARS-CoV-2-associated, and depth was defined as the fraction of total T cells that were SARS-CoV-2-associated. Using the MIRA data, every spike-specific TCR was mapped to the spike region that the TCR reacted to and assigned to either a CD4 or a CD8 class. Log10-transformed breadth and depth values were compared by one-way ANOVA with Sidak's multiple comparisons tests. TCRdb provides this immuneACCESS table in a form limited to in-frame rearrangements. Some clones are lacking; in checked studies, under half of them reflect an unresolved V gene, and why the rest are absent is not known. Clone size and V and J calls were adopted from that table, with D and trimming inferred from the DNA. The sample records over 100,000 clones, roughly 84% of which are singletons. The top ten clones comprise over 15% of the sample.

This specimen's time point label, per the study, means: baseline before first vaccination. Samples from vaccinated people were obtained from the UK trials COV001 and COV002, which included a single-blind randomized controlled phase 2/3 trial of AZD1222 (ChAdOx1 nCoV-19) in healthy adults. For TCRbeta chain sequencing, PBMC samples were collected from trial participants at day 0 and at day 28 after the second dose. The receptor comes from an adult in good health. The starting material was peripheral blood, obtained on day 0 of AZD1222 vaccination. Recombination linked TRBV6-1 to TRBJ2-2, with TRBD2 perhaps the D gene, on 6 matching bases. The CDR3 has the sequence CASSEGRDHTGELFF. Read as DNA, the sequence is TGTGCCAGCAGTGAGGGGCGGGACCACACCGGGGAGCTGTTTTTT.